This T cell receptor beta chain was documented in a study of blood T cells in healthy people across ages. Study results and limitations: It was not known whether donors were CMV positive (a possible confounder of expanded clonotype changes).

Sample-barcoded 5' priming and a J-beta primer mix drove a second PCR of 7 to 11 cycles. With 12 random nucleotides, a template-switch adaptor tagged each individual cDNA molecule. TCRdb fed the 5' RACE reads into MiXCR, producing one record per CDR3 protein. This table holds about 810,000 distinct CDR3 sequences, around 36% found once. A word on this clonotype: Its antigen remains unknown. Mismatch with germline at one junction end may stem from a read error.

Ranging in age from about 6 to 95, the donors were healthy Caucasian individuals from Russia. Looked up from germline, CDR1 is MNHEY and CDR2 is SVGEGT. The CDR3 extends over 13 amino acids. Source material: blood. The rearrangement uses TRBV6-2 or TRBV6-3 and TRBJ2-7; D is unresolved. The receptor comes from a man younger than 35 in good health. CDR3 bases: TGTGCCAGCAGTGACTCACACTCCTACGAGCAGTACTTC. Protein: CASSDSHSYEQYF.